A selection of T cell receptor beta chains follows, all from one sample in a study of cytotoxic CD8 clonotypes in ibrutinib-treated CLL. The method was immunoSEQ multiplex PCR; TCRdb's version includes in-frame clones alone and lacks a portion of them. Here the sample spans hundreds of thousands of clones, 60% to 75% being singletons. Specimen: PBMCs, collected after 24 months of ibrutinib treatment. These receptors originate from a human donor with chronic lymphocytic leukemia. CDR3s include the opening cysteine and the closing phenylalanine or tryptophan. The D gene is left open where the match is weak. Clone size is stated in some rows and not others, as once, few, many or a class when expanded.

>13|TRBJ2-5|TRBV27|NA|NA
TGTGCCAGCAGTCTGACTAGGGGGGAGACCCAGTACTTC
CASSLTRGETQYF
>15|TRBJ2-7|TRBV19|TRBD1|NA
TGTGCCAGTAGCACCGGGACAGATTACCCCTACGAGCAGTACTTC
CASSTGTDYPYEQYF
>13|TRBJ2-3|TRBV27|NA|once
TGTGCCAGCGGAAACCCCAGTCCAGATACGCAGTATTTT
CASGNPSPDTQYF
>14|TRBJ1-1|TRBV11-3|TRBD1|NA
TGTGCCAGCAGCTTACAGGGGGCGAACACTGAAGCTTTCTTT
CASSLQGANTEAFF
>14|TRBJ2-5|TRBV7-8|TRBD2|NA
TGTGCCAGCAGCTCGACTAGCGGGCCTCGGACCCAGTACTTC
CASSSTSGPRTQYF
>16|TRBJ2-5|TRBV25-1|NA|NA
TGTGCCAGCAGTGAACCTCCGGGACACCTTCAAGAGACCCAGTACTTC
CASSEPPGHLQETQYF
>13|TRBJ2-2|TRBV29-1|NA|few
TGCAGCGTTGAACTTAAAGCCCCCGGGGAGCTGTTTTTT
CSVELKAPGELFF
>11|TRBJ2-7|TRBV28|NA|NA
TGTGCCAGCAGTACCTTCTACGAGCAGTACTTC
CASSTFYEQYF
>14|TRBJ1-2|TRBV28|NA|NA
TGTGCCAGCAGTTTAACCCAGGGATCGTCTGGCTACACCTTC
CASSLTQGSSGYTF
>14|TRBJ2-1|TRBV11-3|NA|NA
TGTGCCAGCAGCTTAGGCCAGTCCGGCGGTGAGCAGTTCTTC
CASSLGQSGGEQFF
>15|TRBJ2-1|TRBV2|NA|many
TGTGCCAGCAGTTTGGTGGGGGAAGTCGACAATGAGCAGTTCTTC
CASSLVGEVDNEQFF
>14|TRBJ2-1|TRBV5-6|TRBD2|NA
TGTGCCAGCAGACGGACTAGCGGTTACAATGAGCAGTTCTTC
CASRRTSGYNEQFF
>14|TRBJ1-5|TRBV28|NA|NA
TGTGCCAGCAGTGGTTTTTATAGCAATCAGCCCCAGCATTTT
CASSGFYSNQPQHF
>15|TRBJ2-1|TRBV7-2|TRBD2|NA
TGTGCCAGCAGCTCTGGCGGGAGCTCCTACAATGAGCAGTTCTTC
CASSSGGSSYNEQFF
>13|TRBJ2-3|TRBV7-3|NA|few
TGTGCCAGCAGCTTCGGCAGCACAGATACGCAGTATTTT
CASSFGSTDTQYF
>16|TRBJ2-2|TRBV6-5|NA|NA
TGTGCCAGCAGTTACCATATATTCCCGAACACCGGGGAGCTGTTTTTT
CASSYHIFPNTGELFF
>15|TRBJ2-6|TRBV9|NA|NA
TGTGCCAGCAGCCCAGGGGGGACTGGGGCCAACGTCCTGACTTTC
CASSPGGTGANVLTF
>13|TRBJ2-7|TRBV6-1|NA|NA
TGTGCCAGCAGTGACGCCAGGCCCTACGAGCAGTACTTC
CASSDARPYEQYF
>15|TRBJ1-2|TRBV7-2|NA|NA
TGTGCCAGCAGCTTGGGTTACAGGATGAGCTATGGCTACACCTTC
CASSLGYRMSYGYTF
>16|TRBJ2-3|TRBV4-1|TRBD1|NA
TGCGCCAGCAGCGGAAAGGGACAGGGGAGCACAGATACGCAGTATTTT
CASSGKGQGSTDTQYF
>14|TRBJ2-1|TRBV5-6|TRBD2|NA
TGTGCCAGCAGCTTGGACGGGAGGGCCTCTGAGCAGTTCTTC
CASSLDGRASEQFF
>15|TRBJ2-2|TRBV9|TRBD1|NA
TGTGCCAGCAGCGAGGGGACAGGGAACACCGGGGAGCTGTTTTTT
CASSEGTGNTGELFF
>14|TRBJ1-2|TRBV27|NA|NA
TGTGCCAGCAGTTACCGACAGAGTAACTATGGCTACACCTTC
CASSYRQSNYGYTF
>15|TRBJ2-7|TRBV7-9|NA|NA
TGTGCCAGCAGCTTAGTTCCGGTGGGGGCTGGCGAGCAGTACTTC
CASSLVPVGAGEQYF
>15|TRBJ2-3|TRBV11-1|TRBD2|once
TGTGCCAGCAGCTTACCGGGGAGGGGCACAGATACGCAGTATTTT
CASSLPGRGTDTQYF
>14|TRBJ2-3|TRBV18|NA|once
TGTGCCAGCTCATCGGAGGCCGGCACAGATACGCAGTATTTT
CASSSEAGTDTQYF
>15|TRBJ2-1|TRBV6-6|TRBD2|NA
TGTGCCAGCAGTTGGACTAGCGGGAGTCATAATGAGCAGTTCTTC
CASSWTSGSHNEQFF
>14|TRBJ2-7|TRBV6-6|TRBD1|NA
TGTGCCAGCAGGTCGGGACAGGGGGCAGGCGAGCAGTACTTC
CASRSGQGAGEQYF
>12|TRBJ2-7|TRBV29-1|NA|NA
TGCAGCGTTTTATATGGACCCTATTCGCAGTACTTC
CSVLYGPYSQYF
>15|TRBJ1-3|TRBV14|TRBD1|few
TGTGCCAGCAGCCAGGGGACAGGGTCTGGAAACACCATATATTTT
CASSQGTGSGNTIYF
>13|TRBJ2-4|TRBV29-1|NA|NA
TGCAGCGTCGCCGGGACAGCCAAAAACATTCAGTACTTC
CSVAGTAKNIQYF
>13|TRBJ2-7|TRBV29-1|NA|NA
TGCAGCGTAGGGACCCCGGGCTGGGGCGAGCAGTACTTC
CSVGTPGWGEQYF
>14|TRBJ2-1|TRBV29-1|NA|NA
TGCAGCGTTCAAGTCCGGAGAGCCTACAATGAGCAGTTCTTC
CSVQVRRAYNEQFF
>14|TRBJ1-2|TRBV6-5|TRBD1|NA
TGTGCCAGCAGGGTAGGACAGGGAGGCTATGGCTACACCTTC
CASRVGQGGYGYTF
>16|TRBJ2-1|TRBV25-1|NA|NA
TGTGCCAGCAGTGACGTGGAGCGAGGAGCCTACAATGAGCAGTTCTTC
CASSDVERGAYNEQFF
>15|TRBJ2-1|TRBV9|TRBD1|NA
TGTGCCAGCAGCGTAGGGGGACAGTCTACTGATGAGCAGTTCTTC
CASSVGGQSTDEQFF
>15|TRBJ2-7|TRBV7-2|TRBD2|NA
TGTGCCAGCAGGGAGACTAGCGGGAGAATCAACGAGCAGTACTTC
CASRETSGRINEQYF
>18|TRBJ2-6|TRBV2|NA|NA
TGTGCCAGCAGTGAAGCGGAAACAGGGTCGCCCGGGGCCAACGTCCTGACTTTC
CASSEAETGSPGANVLTF
>15|TRBJ2-2|TRBV27|TRBD2|NA
TGTGCCAGCAGAGAGCGGGAGCGGGTCCCCGGGGAGCTGTTTTTT
CASRERERVPGELFF
>15|TRBJ1-1|TRBV5-1|TRBD1|NA
TGCGCCAGCAGCCCCGGTACAGGGGGCGTGACTGAAGCTTTCTTT
CASSPGTGGVTEAFF
>17|TRBJ2-6|TRBV7-3|NA|NA
TGTGCCAGCAGCTTGCCCGGATGGGGGCCAGGGGCCAACGTCCTGACTTTC
CASSLPGWGPGANVLTF